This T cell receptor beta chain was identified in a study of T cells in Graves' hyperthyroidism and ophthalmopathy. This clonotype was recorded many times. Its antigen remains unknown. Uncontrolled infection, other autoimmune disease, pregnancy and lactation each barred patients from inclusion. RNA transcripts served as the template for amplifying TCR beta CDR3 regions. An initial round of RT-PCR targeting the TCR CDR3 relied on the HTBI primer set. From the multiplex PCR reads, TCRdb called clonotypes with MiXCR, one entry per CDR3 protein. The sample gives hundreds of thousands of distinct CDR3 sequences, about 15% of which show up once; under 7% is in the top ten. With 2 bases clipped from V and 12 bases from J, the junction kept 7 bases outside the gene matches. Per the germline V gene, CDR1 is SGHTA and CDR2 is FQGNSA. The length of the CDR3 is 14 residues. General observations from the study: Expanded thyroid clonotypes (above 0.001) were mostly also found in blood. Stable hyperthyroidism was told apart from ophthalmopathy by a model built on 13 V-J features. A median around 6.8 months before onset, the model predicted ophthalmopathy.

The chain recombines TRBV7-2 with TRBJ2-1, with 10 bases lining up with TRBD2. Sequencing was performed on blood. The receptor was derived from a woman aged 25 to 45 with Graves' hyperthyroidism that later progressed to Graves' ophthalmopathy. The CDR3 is CASSLTLSGRAQFF. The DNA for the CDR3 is TGTGCCAGCAGCTTAACTTTGAGCGGGAGGGCGCAGTTCTTC. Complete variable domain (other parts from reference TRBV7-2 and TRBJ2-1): GAGVSQSPSNKVTEKGKDVELRCDPISGHTALYWYRQSLGQGLEFLIYFQGNSAPDKSGLPSDRFSAERTGGSVSTLTIQRTQQEDSAVYLCASSLTLSGRAQFFGPGTRLTVL.